A single T cell receptor (beta chain) is shown here with its context. The antigen is unknown. TCR beta libraries were prepared from cDNA with unique molecular identifiers. Via MiXCR, TCRdb re-called the PCR reads, giving one row per CDR3 protein. The table lists approximately 570,000 distinct CDR3 sequences, roughly two fifths of them singletons. These data originate in a study of post-analysis software for immune sequencing data. Study-wide points: With TRBV5-6, TRBV5-1 and TRBV20-1 included, about five TRBV segments were more frequent in patients than in controls.

The CDR3 loop spans 12 amino acids. Trimming removed 6 bases at V and 4 bases at J, with 8 bases between. The sequence derives from a girl aged 5-17 years with multiple sclerosis. Sequencing used blood. The V and J genes are TRBV12-3 or TRBV12-4 and TRBJ2-3; tentatively, D is TRBD1 or TRBD2 (5 bases each). The CDR3 here is CASRGVADTQYF. In DNA form, the CDR3 reads TGTGCCAGCAGGGGGGTGGCAGATACGCAGTATTTT.